The clone carrying this T cell receptor (beta chain) appeared many times. The sample belongs to a study of regulatory T cells in long-lasting Graves disease. Time point in this sample: newly diagnosed GD, antithyroid drugs for less than 3 months. Following extraction of RNA from PBMCs, that RNA was used to make the TCR library. CDR3 regions were amplified by Arm-PCR using iRepertoire HTBI primers to build TCR beta libraries. TCRdb reprocessed the multiplex PCR reads via MiXCR and lists one record per CDR3 protein. The sample carries about 540,000 distinct CDR3 sequences, about 13% recorded once. The CDR3 is 17 residues long. Germline V lookup: CDR1 SGHVS, CDR2 FQNEAQ. Trimming cost V 1 base and J 3 bases; bases outside gene matches: 8. The data also belong to a second study, concerning T cells in Graves' hyperthyroidism and ophthalmopathy.

This receptor was obtained from a man aged 25-45 years with Graves disease. The sequences come from peripheral blood mononuclear cells (PBMCs), collected at new diagnosis, from a patient treated with antithyroid drugs. V and J are TRBV7-8 and TRBJ2-3; 9 bases map to TRBD2. CDR3 bases: TGTGCCAGCAGCTTAGGGGGTGCGCTAGCGGGAACAGATACGCAGTATTTT. Its translation: CASSLGGALAGTDTQYF.